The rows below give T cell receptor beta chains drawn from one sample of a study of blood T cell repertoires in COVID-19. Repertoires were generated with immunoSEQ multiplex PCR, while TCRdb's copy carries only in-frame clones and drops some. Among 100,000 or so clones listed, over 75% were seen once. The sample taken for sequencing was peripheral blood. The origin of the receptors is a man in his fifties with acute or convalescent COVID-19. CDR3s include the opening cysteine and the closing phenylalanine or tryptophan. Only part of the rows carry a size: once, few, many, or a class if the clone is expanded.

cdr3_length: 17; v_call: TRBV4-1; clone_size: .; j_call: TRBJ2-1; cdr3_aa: CASSRGSARDRGNEQFF
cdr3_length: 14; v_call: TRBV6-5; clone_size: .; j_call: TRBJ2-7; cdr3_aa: CASSYRQGAHEQYF
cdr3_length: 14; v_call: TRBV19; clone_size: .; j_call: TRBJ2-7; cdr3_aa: CASSAHLDSYEQYF
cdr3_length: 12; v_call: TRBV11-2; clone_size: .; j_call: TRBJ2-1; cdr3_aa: CASSLRGGIRFF
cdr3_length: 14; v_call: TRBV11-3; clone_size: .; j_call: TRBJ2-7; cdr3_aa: CASSLGGQDYEQYF
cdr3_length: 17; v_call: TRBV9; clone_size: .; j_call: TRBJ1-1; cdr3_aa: CASSPRQGGILVTEAFF
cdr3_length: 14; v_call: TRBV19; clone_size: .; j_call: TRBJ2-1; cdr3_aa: CASSISSENNEQFF
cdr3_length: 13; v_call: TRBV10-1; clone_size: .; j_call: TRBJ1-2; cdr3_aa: CASSESTAYGYTF
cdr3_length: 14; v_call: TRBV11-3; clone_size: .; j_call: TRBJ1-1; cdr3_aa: CASSLAGGSTEAFF
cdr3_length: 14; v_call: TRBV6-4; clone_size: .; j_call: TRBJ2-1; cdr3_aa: CASSRKGDYNEQFF
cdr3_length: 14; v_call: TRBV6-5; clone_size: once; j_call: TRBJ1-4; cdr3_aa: CASSLSGDLSKLFF
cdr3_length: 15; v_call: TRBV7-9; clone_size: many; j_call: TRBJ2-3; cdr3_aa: CASSRPKRVTDTQYF
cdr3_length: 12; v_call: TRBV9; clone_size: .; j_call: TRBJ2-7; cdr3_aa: CASSGDTYEQYF
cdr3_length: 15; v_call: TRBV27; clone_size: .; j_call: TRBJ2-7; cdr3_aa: CASSLGLAYSYEQYF
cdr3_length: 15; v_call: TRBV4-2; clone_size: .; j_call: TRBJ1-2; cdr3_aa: CASSQGTGGNYGYTF